A selection of T cell receptor beta chains follows, all from one sample in a study of low-dose radiotherapy and immunotherapy resistance in tumors. MiXCR was run by TCRdb on the reads, yielding one entry per CDR3 protein. The sample includes under 95,000 distinct CDR3 sequences, around 17% of them seen just once. Sequenced here: PBMCs, sampled after low-dose radiotherapy plus immunotherapy. All receptors come from a male donor with prostate cancer. Both conserved end residues are part of each CDR3. The D gene is left open where the match is weak. Expanded clones get a size class; other rows say once, few or many, or leave the size out.

DNA	CDR3	length	V	J	size	D
TGTGCCAGCAGCTTAGCGGGAGCGGTGGACAATGAGCAGTTCTTC	CASSLAGAVDNEQFF	15	TRBV7-2	TRBJ2-1	.	.
TGTGCCAGCAGTTTATTGCCAGGCGAAGACACCATATATTTT	CASSLLPGEDTIYF	14	TRBV12-3/TRBV12-4	TRBJ1-3	many	.
TGTGCCAGCAGTGTACAACAGGCCAATGAAAAACTGTTTTTT	CASSVQQANEKLFF	14	TRBV2	TRBJ1-4	many	.
TGTGCCAGCAGTCAAAATATCGTCGGAAGTGAAGCTTTCTTT	CASSQNIVGSEAFF	14	TRBV12-3/TRBV12-4	TRBJ1-1	.	.
TGTGCCAGCAGCTTAGTACAGGGCGAGCAGTTCTTC	CASSLVQGEQFF	12	TRBV11-3	TRBJ2-1	many	.
TGCAGTGCTAGAGATCTGCCTAGCGGGAACACCGGGGAGCTGTTTTTT	CSARDLPSGNTGELFF	16	TRBV20-1	TRBJ2-2	many	TRBD2
TGTGCCAGCAGTGAATGGGGATCGACTAGCGGAGAGCAGTACTTC	CASSEWGSTSGEQYF	15	TRBV25-1	TRBJ2-7	few	TRBD2
TGTGCCAGCACCAGTCCGGGGGGTGGAAACAATGAGCAGTTCTTC	CASTSPGGGNNEQFF	15	TRBV28	TRBJ2-1	.	TRBD2
TGTGCCAGCAGTTTAGCGGTGGGTAATTCACCCCTCCACTTT	CASSLAVGNSPLHF	14	TRBV27	TRBJ1-6	few	.
TGTGCCAGCAGTAAACTAGCGGGAGGAGGTAACACCGGGGAGCTGTTTTTT	CASSKLAGGGNTGELFF	17	TRBV11-1	TRBJ2-2	few	TRBD2
TGTGCCAGCAGCTTATCGAACACTGAAGCTTTCTTT	CASSLSNTEAFF	12	TRBV7-9	TRBJ1-1	many	.
TGCGCCAGCACACTTGGCGGCGGACATGAGCAGTTCTTC	CASTLGGGHEQFF	13	TRBV5-1	TRBJ2-1	.	.
TGTGCCAGCAGCTTAGCGGAGGGTAGCGGGAGAACTGGGGCCAACGTCCTGACTTTC	CASSLAEGSGRTGANVLTF	19	TRBV7-8	TRBJ2-6	many	TRBD2
TGTGCCAGCTCACCAAAGGCAGGGGGAAGTCATGGCTACACCTTC	CASSPKAGGSHGYTF	15	TRBV18	TRBJ1-2	many	TRBD1
TGTGCCAGCAGCCCACTGGGTCTACAGGGGATGAGCAATCAGCCCCAGCATTTT	CASSPLGLQGMSNQPQHF	18	TRBV5-6	TRBJ1-5	many	TRBD1
TGTGCCAGCAGTGGTGATTCGAAGGGTGGCTACGAGCAGTACTTC	CASSGDSKGGYEQYF	15	TRBV2	TRBJ2-7	many	.
TGCGCCAGCAGCTTGGCGGCAGGGACCCACTACGAGCAGTACTTC	CASSLAAGTHYEQYF	15	TRBV5-1	TRBJ2-7	once	.
TGTGCCCAGAGTCGGACGGGGGCGGGCGGTCTAGCGGGAAGTAGCCAATTGGCCATTCAGTACTTC	CAQSRTGAGGLAGSSQLAIQYF	22	TRBV30	TRBJ2-4	many	TRBD2
TGCGCCAGCAGCCAAGTTCCCCCGGGACTAGCGGGCGGAGGTAGGGATACGCAGTATTTT	CASSQVPPGLAGGGRDTQYF	20	TRBV4-1	TRBJ2-3	few	TRBD2
TGTGCCAGTAAGGGAGATGAAAAACTGTTTTTT	CASKGDEKLFF	11	TRBV19	TRBJ1-4	many	.
TGTGCCAGCAGTTTGCAGGGCGGGGGGCGCAATCAGCCCCAGCATTTT	CASSLQGGGRNQPQHF	16	TRBV28	TRBJ1-5	.	.
TGTGCCAGCAGTTACTCGAAAGGAAAATGGGAAGCTTTCTTT	CASSYSKGKWEAFF	14	TRBV6-2/TRBV6-3	TRBJ1-1	many	.
TGTGCCAGCAGCCACGGACAAGATACGCAGTATTTT	CASSHGQDTQYF	12	TRBV7-3	TRBJ2-3	many	.
TGTGCCAGCAGTCCGAACCTGGAGGGGGAGACCCAGTACTTC	CASSPNLEGETQYF	14	TRBV28	TRBJ2-5	.	.
TGTGCCAGCAGTTTCCTTGGTAGTAATGAAAAACTGTTTTTT	CASSFLGSNEKLFF	14	TRBV28	TRBJ1-4	many	.
TGCAGTGCTCCAAGCCTAGGGGCGGGAGGCAAGCAGTCCTACGAGCAGTACTTC	CSAPSLGAGGKQSYEQYF	18	TRBV20-1	TRBJ2-7	many	TRBD2
TGCGCCAGCAGCCTTTTTTGGACAGGGGCCCTAACCGGGGAGCTGTTTTTT	CASSLFWTGALTGELFF	17	TRBV4-3	TRBJ2-2	many	TRBD1
TGCGCCAGCAGCTTGGACGCCACGGGGACTGAAGCTTTCTTT	CASSLDATGTEAFF	14	TRBV5-1	TRBJ1-1	many	.
TGTGCCAGCAAACTAGCGGGAGAGAACTACTACTACAATGAGCAGTTCTTC	CASKLAGENYYYNEQFF	17	TRBV28	TRBJ2-1	.	TRBD2
TGTGCCAGCAGCCTCGGATACACTGGGGGCAACACCATATATTTT	CASSLGYTGGNTIYF	15	TRBV28	TRBJ1-3	many	.
TGTGCCAGCAGCTCGCCCAGACCGGACAGGGGAGGCACCGGGGAGCTGTTTTTT	CASSSPRPDRGGTGELFF	18	TRBV7-3	TRBJ2-2	many	TRBD1
TGTGCCAGCAGCTACGGGACTAGCGGGAGTAGTACGCAGTATTTT	CASSYGTSGSSTQYF	15	TRBV11-2	TRBJ2-3	many	TRBD2
TGCAGTGCTAAGACCCCCCCGGGACTAGCGAAGGGTGAGCAGTTCTTC	CSAKTPPGLAKGEQFF	16	TRBV20-1	TRBJ2-1	many	TRBD2
.	CASSLGGDRKTPGSCFF	17	TRBV11-3	TRBJ2-2	.	.
TGTGCCAGCAGTTCCCCTCGAGGTGGCTACACCTTC	CASSSPRGGYTF	12	TRBV28	TRBJ1-2	.	.
TGCAGCGTTGAACTTGAGTACAATGAGCAGTTCTTC	CSVELEYNEQFF	12	TRBV29-1	TRBJ2-1	few	.
TGTGCCAGCAGCGTAGCACCGGGGGCCCCCTACGAGCAGTACTTC	CASSVAPGAPYEQYF	15	TRBV9	TRBJ2-7	many	.
TGTGCCAGCAGGGGAGGGGGGGGTCGCAAGCAGTACTTC	CASRGGGGRKQYF	13	TRBV28	TRBJ2-7	few	.
TGTGCCAGCAGCTCGGACCCTCACGCAGATACGCAGTATTTT	CASSSDPHADTQYF	14	TRBV9	TRBJ2-3	many	.
TGTGCCTGGAGTTTGTCAGGGGGAGCCGACGAGCAGTACTTC	CAWSLSGGADEQYF	14	TRBV30	TRBJ2-7	many	TRBD1
TGTGCCAGCAGACCATGGGAGGGGGACACTGAAGCTTTCTTT	CASRPWEGDTEAFF	14	TRBV2	TRBJ1-1	many	.
TGCAGCGTAATAGCGGGAGCCGCGGCAGATACGCAGTATTTT	CSVIAGAAADTQYF	14	TRBV29-1	TRBJ2-3	many	TRBD2
TGCGCCAGCAGCCAAGAAAGGACAGGGGGCAGAGGATCCCTCCACTTT	CASSQERTGGRGSLHF	16	TRBV4-3	TRBJ1-6	many	TRBD1
TGTGCCAGCAGCTCCCCAGCGGGAGGGGGGAACTACGAGCAGTACTTC	CASSSPAGGGNYEQYF	16	TRBV11-2	TRBJ2-7	many	TRBD2
TGTGCCAGCAGCAAAGAATTCGGGGACACAAGTACCTTTGAGGGTGAGCAGTACTTC	CASSKEFGDTSTFEGEQYF	19	TRBV21-1	TRBJ2-7	many	.
TGCAGTGCTAACAGGGGCTCGCAAGAGACCCAGTACTTC	CSANRGSQETQYF	13	TRBV20-1	TRBJ2-5	many	TRBD1
TGCAGTGCTAATCCGTCCCTGAACACTGAAGCTTTCTTT	CSANPSLNTEAFF	13	TRBV20-1	TRBJ1-1	many	.
TGTGCCAGCAGCTTGGGGACGAGCACAGATACGCAGTATTTT	CASSLGTSTDTQYF	14	TRBV5-1	TRBJ2-3	many	.
TGTGCCAGCAGCCAAGAATTAGTAGAAGAGACCCAGTACTTC	CASSQELVEETQYF	14	TRBV4-2	TRBJ2-5	many	.
TGCGCCAGCAGCTTGGAGGCAGGGGGATCAGATACGCAGTATTTT	CASSLEAGGSDTQYF	15	TRBV5-1	TRBJ2-3	few	TRBD1
TGTGCCAGCAGTTCCAAACCCTTTTTACAGGGTCGTAGGAACACTGAAGCTTTCTTT	CASSSKPFLQGRRNTEAFF	19	TRBV12-3/TRBV12-4	TRBJ1-1	many	.
TGTGCCAGCAGCGGGTTAACCGACGAGCAGTACTTC	CASSGLTDEQYF	12	TRBV5-3	TRBJ2-7	many	.